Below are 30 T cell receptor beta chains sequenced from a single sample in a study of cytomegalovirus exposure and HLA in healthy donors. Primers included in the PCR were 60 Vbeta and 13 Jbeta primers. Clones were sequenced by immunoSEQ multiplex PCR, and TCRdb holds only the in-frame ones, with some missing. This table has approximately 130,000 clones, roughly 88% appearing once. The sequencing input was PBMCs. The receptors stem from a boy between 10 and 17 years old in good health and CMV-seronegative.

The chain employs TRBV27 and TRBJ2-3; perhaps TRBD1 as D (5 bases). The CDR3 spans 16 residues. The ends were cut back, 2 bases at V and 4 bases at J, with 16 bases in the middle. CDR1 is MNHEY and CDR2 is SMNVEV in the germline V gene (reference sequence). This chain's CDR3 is CASSLNLGLGADTQYF. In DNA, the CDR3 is TGTGCCAGCAGTTTAAATTTGGGGCTTGGGGCAGATACGCAGTATTTT.

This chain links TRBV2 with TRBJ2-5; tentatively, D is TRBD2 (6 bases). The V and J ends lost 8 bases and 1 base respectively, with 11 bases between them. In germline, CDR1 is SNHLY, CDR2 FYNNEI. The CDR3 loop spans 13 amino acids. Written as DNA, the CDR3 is TGTGCCAGCCAGGACTACCTCCAAGAGACCCAGTACTTC. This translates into CASQDYLQETQYF.

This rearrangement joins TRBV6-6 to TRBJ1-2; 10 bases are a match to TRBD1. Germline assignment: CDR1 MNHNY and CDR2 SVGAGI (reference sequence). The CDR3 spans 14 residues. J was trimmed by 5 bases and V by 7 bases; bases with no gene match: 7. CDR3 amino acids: CASTMGTGVYGYTF. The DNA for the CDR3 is TGTGCCAGCACCATGGGGACAGGGGTATATGGCTACACCTTC.

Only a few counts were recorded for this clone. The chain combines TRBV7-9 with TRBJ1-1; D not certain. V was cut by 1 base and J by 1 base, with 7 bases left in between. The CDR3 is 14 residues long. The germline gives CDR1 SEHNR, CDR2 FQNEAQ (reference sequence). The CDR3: CASSLEAANTEAFF. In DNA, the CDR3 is TGTGCCAGCAGCTTAGAAGCGGCGAACACTGAAGCTTTCTTT.

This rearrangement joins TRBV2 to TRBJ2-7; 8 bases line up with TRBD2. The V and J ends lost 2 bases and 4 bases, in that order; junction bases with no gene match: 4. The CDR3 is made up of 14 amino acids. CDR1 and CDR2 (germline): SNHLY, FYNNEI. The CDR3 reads CASSERGGLYEQYF. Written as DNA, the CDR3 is TGTGCCAGCAGTGAACGGGGGGGCCTTTACGAGCAGTACTTC.

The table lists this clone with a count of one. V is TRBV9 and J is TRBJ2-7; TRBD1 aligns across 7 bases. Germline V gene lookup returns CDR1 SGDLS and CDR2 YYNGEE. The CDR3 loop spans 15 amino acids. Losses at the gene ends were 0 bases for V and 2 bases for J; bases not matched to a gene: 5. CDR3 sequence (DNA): TGTGCCAGCAGCGTAGGAGGGGGCCCAGCCTACGAGCAGTACTTC. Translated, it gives CASSVGGGPAYEQYF.

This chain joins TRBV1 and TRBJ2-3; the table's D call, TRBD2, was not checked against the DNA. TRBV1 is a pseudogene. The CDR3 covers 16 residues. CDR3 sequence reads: CTSSQSRRVPTDTQYF. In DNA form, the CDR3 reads TGCACCAGCAGCCAATCACGGCGGGTGCCCACAGATACGCAGTATTTT.

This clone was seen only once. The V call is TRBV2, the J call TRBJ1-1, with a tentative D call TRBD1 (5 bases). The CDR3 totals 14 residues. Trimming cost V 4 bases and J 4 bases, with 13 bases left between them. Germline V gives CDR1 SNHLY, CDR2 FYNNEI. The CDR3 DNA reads TGTGCCAGCAGTGGAGGCAGGGAGGGCACTGAAGCTTTCTTT. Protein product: CASSGGREGTEAFF.

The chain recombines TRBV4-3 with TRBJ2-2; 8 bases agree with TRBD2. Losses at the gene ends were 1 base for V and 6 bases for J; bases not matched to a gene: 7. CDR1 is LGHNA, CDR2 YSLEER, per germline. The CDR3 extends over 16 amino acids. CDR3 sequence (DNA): TGCGCCAGCAGCCAAGGGTGGACTAGCACTGCCGGGGAGCTGTTTTTT. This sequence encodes CASSQGWTSTAGELFF.

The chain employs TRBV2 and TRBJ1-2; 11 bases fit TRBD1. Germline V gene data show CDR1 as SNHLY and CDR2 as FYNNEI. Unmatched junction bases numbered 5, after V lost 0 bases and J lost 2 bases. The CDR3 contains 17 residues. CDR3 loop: CASSEALGDRGNYGYTF. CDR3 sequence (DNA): TGTGCCAGCAGTGAAGCGCTTGGGGACAGGGGGAACTATGGCTACACCTTC. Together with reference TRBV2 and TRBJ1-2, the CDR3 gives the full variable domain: EPEVTQTPSHQVTQMGQEVILRCVPISNHLYFYWYRQILGQKVEFLVSFYNNEISEKSEIFDDQFSVERPDGSNFTLKIRSTKLEDSAMYFCASSEALGDRGNYGYTFGSGTRLTVV.

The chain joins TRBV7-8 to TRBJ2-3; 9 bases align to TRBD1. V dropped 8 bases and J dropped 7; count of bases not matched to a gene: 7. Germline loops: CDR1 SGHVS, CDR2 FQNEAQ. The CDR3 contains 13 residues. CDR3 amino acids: CASRQGVANTQYF. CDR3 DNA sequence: TGTGCCAGCCGACAGGGGGTTGCGAATACGCAGTATTTT. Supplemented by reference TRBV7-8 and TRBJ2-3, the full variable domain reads GAGVSQSPRYKVAKRGQDVALRCDPISGHVSLFWYQQALGQGPEFLTYFQNEAQLDKSGLPSDRFFAERPEGSVSTLKIQRTQQEDSAVYLCASRQGVANTQYFGPGTRLTVL.

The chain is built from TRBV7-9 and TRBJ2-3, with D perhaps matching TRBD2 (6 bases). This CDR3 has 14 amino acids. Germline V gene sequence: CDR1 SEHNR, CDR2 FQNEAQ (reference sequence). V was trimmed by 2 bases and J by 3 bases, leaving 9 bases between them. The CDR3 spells CASSLMLATDTQYF. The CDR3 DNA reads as TGTGCCAGCAGCTTAATGCTAGCGACAGATACGCAGTATTTT. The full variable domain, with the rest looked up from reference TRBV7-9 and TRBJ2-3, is DTGVSQNPRHKITKRGQNVTFRCDPISEHNRLYWYRQTLGQGPEFLTYFQNEAQLEKSRLLSDRFSAERPKGSFSTLEIQRTEQGDSAMYLCASSLMLATDTQYFGPGTRLTVL.

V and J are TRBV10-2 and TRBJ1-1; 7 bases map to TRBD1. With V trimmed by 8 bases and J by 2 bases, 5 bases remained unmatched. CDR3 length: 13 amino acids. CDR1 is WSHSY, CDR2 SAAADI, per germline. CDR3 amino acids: CASGHRGNTEAFF. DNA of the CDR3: TGCGCCAGCGGCCACAGGGGAAACACTGAAGCTTTCTTT.

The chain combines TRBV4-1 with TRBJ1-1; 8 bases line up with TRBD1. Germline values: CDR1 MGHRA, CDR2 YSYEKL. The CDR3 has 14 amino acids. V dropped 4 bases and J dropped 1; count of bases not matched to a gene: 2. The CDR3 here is CASSLGQGNTEAFF. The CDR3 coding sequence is TGCGCCAGCAGCCTTGGACAGGGGAACACTGAAGCTTTCTTT.

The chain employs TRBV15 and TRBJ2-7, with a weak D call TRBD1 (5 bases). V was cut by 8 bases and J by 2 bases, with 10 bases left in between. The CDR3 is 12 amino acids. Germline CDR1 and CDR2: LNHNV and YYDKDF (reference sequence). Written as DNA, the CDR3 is TGTGCCACCCAGGGCCAGGCCTACGAGCAGTACTTC. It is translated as CATQGQAYEQYF.

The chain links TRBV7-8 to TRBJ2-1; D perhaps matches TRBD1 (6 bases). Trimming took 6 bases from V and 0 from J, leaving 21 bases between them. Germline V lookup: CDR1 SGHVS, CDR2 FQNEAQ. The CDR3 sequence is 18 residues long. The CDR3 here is CASRRQAFQESSYNEQFF. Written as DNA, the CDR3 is TGTGCCAGCAGAAGACAGGCCTTCCAAGAAAGCTCCTACAATGAGCAGTTCTTC.

The CDR3 here is CASSFGPGEGYGYTF. The CDR3 DNA follows: TGTGCCAGCAGCTTCGGTCCGGGAGAAGGGTATGGCTACACCTTC. The chain uses TRBV7-2 and TRBJ1-2; D remains unclear. The CDR3 spans 15 residues. V was trimmed by 3 bases and J by 5 bases, leaving 16 bases between them. Germline CDR1 is SGHTA and CDR2 is FQGNSA.

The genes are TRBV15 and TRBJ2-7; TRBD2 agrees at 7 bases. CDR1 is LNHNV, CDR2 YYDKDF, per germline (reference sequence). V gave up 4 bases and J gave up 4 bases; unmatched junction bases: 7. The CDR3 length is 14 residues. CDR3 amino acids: CATSISGSYYEQYF. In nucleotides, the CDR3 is TGTGCCACCAGCATTAGCGGGTCTTATTACGAGCAGTACTTC. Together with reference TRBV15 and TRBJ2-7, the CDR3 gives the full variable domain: DAMVIQNPRYQVTQFGKPVTLSCSQTLNHNVMYWYQQKSSQAPKLLFHYYDKDFNNEADTPDNFQSRRPNTSFCFLDIRSPGLGDTAMYLCATSISGSYYEQYFGPGTRLTVT.

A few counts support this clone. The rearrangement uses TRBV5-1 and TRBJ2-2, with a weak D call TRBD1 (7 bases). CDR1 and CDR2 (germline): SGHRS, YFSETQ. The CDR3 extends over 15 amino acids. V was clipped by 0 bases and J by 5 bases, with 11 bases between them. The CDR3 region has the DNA TGCGCCAGCAGCTTGGCCGCAGGGGGGACCGGGGAGCTGTTTTTT. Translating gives CASSLAAGGTGELFF.

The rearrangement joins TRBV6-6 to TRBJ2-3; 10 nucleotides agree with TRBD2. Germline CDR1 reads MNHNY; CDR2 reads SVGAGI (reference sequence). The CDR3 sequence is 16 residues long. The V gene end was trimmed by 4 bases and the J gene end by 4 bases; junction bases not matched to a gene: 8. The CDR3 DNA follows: TGTGCCAGCAGTTCCCAACTAGCGGGGCCCCCAGATACGCAGTATTTT. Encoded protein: CASSSQLAGPPDTQYF.

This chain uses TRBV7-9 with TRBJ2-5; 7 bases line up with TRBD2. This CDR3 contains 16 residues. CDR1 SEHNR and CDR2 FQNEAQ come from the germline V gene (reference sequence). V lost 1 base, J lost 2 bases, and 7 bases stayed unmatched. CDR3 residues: CASSLGIGTIQETQYF. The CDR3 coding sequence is TGTGCCAGCAGCTTAGGTATTGGGACTATTCAAGAGACCCAGTACTTC.

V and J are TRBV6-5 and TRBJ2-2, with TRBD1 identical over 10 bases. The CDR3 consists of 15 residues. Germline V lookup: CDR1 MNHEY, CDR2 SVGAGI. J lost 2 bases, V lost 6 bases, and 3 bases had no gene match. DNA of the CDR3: TGTGCCAGCAGGACAGGGGGCCAAAACACCGGGGAGCTGTTTTTT. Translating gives CASRTGGQNTGELFF.

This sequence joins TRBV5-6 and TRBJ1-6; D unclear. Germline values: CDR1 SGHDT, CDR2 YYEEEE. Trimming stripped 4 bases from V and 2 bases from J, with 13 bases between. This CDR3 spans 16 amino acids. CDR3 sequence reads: CASSPGGGPYNSPLHF. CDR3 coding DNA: TGTGCCAGCAGCCCTGGTGGAGGGCCCTATAATTCACCCCTCCACTTT.

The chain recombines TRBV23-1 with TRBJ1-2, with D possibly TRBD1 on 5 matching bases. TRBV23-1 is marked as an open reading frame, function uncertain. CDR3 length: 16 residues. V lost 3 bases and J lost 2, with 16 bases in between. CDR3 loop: CASSHLRGRDNYGYTF. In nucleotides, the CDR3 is TGCGCCAGCAGTCATCTCCGGGGGAGGGACAACTATGGCTACACCTTC.

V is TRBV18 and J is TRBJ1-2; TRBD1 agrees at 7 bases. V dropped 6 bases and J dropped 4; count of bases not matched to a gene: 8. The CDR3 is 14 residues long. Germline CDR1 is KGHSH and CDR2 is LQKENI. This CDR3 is CASSREHRGYGYTF. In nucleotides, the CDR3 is TGTGCCAGCTCCAGAGAGCACAGGGGCTATGGCTACACCTTC.

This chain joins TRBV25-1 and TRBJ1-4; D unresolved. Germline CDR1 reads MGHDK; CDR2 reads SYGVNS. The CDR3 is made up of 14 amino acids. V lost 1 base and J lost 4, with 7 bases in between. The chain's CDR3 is CASSESGFNEKLFF. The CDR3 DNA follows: TGTGCCAGCAGTGAATCCGGGTTTAATGAAAAACTGTTTTTT. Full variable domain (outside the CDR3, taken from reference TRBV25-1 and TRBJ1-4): EADIYQTPRYLVIGTGKKITLECSQTMGHDKMYWYQQDPGMELHLIHYSYGVNSTEKGDLSSESTVSRIRTEHFPLTLESARPSHTSQYLCASSESGFNEKLFFGSGTQLSVL.

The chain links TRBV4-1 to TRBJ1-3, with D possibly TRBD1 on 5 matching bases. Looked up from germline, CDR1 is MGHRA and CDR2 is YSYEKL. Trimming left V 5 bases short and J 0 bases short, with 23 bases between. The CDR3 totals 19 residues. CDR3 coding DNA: TGCGCCAGCAGCGCCAGGGTCGGACGACCTCAACGCTCTGGAAACACCATATATTTT. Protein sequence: CASSARVGRPQRSGNTIYF.

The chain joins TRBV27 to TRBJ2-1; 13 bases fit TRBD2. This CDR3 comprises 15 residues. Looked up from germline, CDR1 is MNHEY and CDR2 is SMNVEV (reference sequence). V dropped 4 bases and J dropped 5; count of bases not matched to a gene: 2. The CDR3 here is CASSSLAGGDNEQFF. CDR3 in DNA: TGTGCCAGCAGTTCACTAGCGGGAGGGGACAATGAGCAGTTCTTC.

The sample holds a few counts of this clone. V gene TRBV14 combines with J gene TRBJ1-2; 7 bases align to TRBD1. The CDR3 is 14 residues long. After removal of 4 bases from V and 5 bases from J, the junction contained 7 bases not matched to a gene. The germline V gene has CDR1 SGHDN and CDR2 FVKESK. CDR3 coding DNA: TGTGCCAGCAGCCTGGGACAGCTGGGATATGGCTACACCTTC. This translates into CASSLGQLGYGYTF.

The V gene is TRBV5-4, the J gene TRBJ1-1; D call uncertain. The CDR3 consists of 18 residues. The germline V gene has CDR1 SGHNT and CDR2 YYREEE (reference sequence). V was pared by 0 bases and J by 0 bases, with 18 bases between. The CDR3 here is CASSLVGRLTAMNTEAFF. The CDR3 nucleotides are TGTGCCAGCAGCTTGGTTGGGCGATTAACCGCCATGAACACTGAAGCTTTCTTT.